This TCR beta chain was identified during a study of blood T cells in healthy people across ages. Primers used in a second PCR of about 7 to 12 cycles were a sample-barcoded 5' primer and a J-beta primer mix. Each cDNA molecule was tagged by a template-switch adaptor with 12 random nucleotides. Each CDR3 protein is one row after TCRdb ran MiXCR on the 5' RACE reads. Of fewer than 2,000,000 distinct CDR3 sequences detected, 30% to 40% appear once; the ten largest clones hold more than 20%. Regarding the study as a whole: While age rose, TCR beta diversity per million T cells dropped in a roughly linear way. Relative to aged donors, long-lived donors carried more naive CD4+ cells and displayed higher diversity.

About 10 milliliters of peripheral blood were drawn from each donor into EDTA-treated tubes. This clonotype turned up a few times. No antigen is known for it. The CDR3 is 15 residues long. CDR1 MDHEN and CDR2 SYDVKM come from the germline V gene. V shed 6 bases and J 13 bases; nucleotides not matched to a gene: 12. Material: blood. The chain joins TRBV28 to TRBJ2-4; 13 nucleotides line up with TRBD2. The sequence came from a human donor in good health. The CDR3 loop reads CASRRLAGGRGEQYF. CDR3 DNA sequence: TGTGCCAGCAGAAGACTAGCGGGGGGCAGGGGAGAGCAGTACTTC.